This T cell receptor beta chain emerged from a study of blood T cells in healthy people across ages (dated by TCRdb to the mid-2010s). Regarding the complete study: In model experiments, template switching captured roughly one uniquely barcoded TCR beta cDNA molecule for every two T cells. Age-related changes in TCR beta repertoire diversity were measured in the study by deep sequencing normalized with unique cDNA molecular identifiers. The donors were divided into four age groups: young (average approximately 15 years), middle-aged (about 40), aged (about 56) and long-lived (roughly 82). Using the same blood draw, the study looked at two additional independent replicas of 1 million unique cDNA reads for two donors, one aged 18 to 30 and the other aged 80 or older.

Library preparation used 5' RACE. Sequenced using an Illumina HiSeq 2500. A second 7 to 11 cycle PCR used a sample-barcoded 5' primer and a J-beta primer mix. A unique molecular identifier was introduced onto each TCR beta cDNA molecule by a template-switch 5' adaptor carrying 12 random nucleotides. At least 3 million CDR3-containing paired-end reads were obtained from each sample. The Mint cDNA synthesis kit, primed by a TRBC-specific oligonucleotide, was used to synthesize first-strand cDNA from all RNA. All cDNA was treated with uracil-DNA glycosylase and then went through a first 18-cycle PCR with the universal primers M1SS and BC2_uni_R. The published analysis was carried out like this. For normalization, 1 million high-quality reads were randomly selected from each sample, with every read carrying a distinct molecular identifier. Instead of being binned into consensus sequences, reads that shared molecular identifiers were thrown out. MiTCR, with a Q25 quality threshold and the strictest error-elimination algorithm, was used for CDR3 identification, clonotype clustering and error correction. A nonparametric unseen species model using Euler transformation provided a lower-bound estimate of total TCR beta diversity. TCRdb cleaned the public reads at Q25 with fastp, built clones with MiXCR and kept in-frame beta chains. Each record represents a unique CDR3 protein, reported with the most common genes and DNA among its rows. TCRdb, rather than the study authors, made the V and J calls. The sample contains nearly 800,000 distinct CDR3 sequences, approximately 25% of them found a single time. The ten largest clonotypes hold more than 3% of the sample.

The roughly 39 donors, aged about 6 to 95 years, were systemically healthy Caucasian individuals from Russia. Roughly 10 milliliters of peripheral blood were drawn from each donor into EDTA-treated Vacutainer tubes. PBMCs were isolated by Ficoll-Paque density-gradient centrifugation, with at least 6 million obtained per sample. Trizol reagent was used to extract total RNA from PBMCs, with at least 5.5 micrograms per sample. The percentages of naive CD45RAhigh/CD27high T cells were determined by flow cytometry on a PBMC aliquot from every donor. To note about this clonotype: Its antigen is still unknown. Per-base qualities were not stored, and no clone one base away is much larger.

Inclusive of the bounding cysteine and phenylalanine, the CDR3 is 16 residues long. Just CDR3 DNA is preserved here, 48 bases in frame from base 1. From the germline V gene, CDR1 is SGHDN and CDR2 is FVKESK. V trim: 0 bases; J trim: 3 bases; unmatched bases: 7. Paper-wide results and their limitations: The long-lived group showed more naive CD4+ T cells, fewer expanded clones and increased TCR diversity than the aged group, suggesting age selection. Because donor CMV infection status was unknown, age-related changes in expanded clonotypes were potentially confounded. As age increased, observed TCR beta diversity per million T cells dropped in a roughly linear way, and a significant reduction was already evident by age about 40. Bulk unsorted PBMC profiling prevented conclusive comparison of naive and antigen-experienced compartments. Estimates of total diversity based on one million sequenced T cells were regarded as lower bounds and as underestimates. There was a strong correlation between observed TCR beta diversity and the percentage of naive T cells measured by flow cytometry.

Separately, the same data were catalogued under a study of T cells of mothers and their children. The second source states: Donors were nine systemically healthy Caucasian individuals: three mothers and their six children. cDNA synthesis consumed the entire amount of extracted RNA, loaded at approximately 1.6 ug RNA in each 15 ul reaction. In the second PCR, the M1S primer added sample barcodes and 2-4 random nucleotides. Over 9.5 million TCR beta CDR3 reads were obtained for each mother, and millions of reads were obtained for each child. In both related and unrelated pairs, thymic selection shapes the output of TCR recombination in a similar way, with inherited differences having only a minor effect. Normalized repertoire overlap in related mother-child pairs was always slightly higher than in unrelated mother-child pairs, but the difference was never significant. No persistent microchimeric T cell clones were detected, at a sensitivity of approximately 110 clones per million clonotypes. The study used deep NGS to compare TCR beta repertoires of mothers and children, seeking features distinguishing related mother-child pairs from unrelated individuals. Mothers averaged roughly 40 +/- 4 years of age and children averaged about 10 +/- 4 years. After adapters were ligated using NEBNext reagents, the libraries underwent 100+100 nt paired-end sequencing on an Illumina HiSeq 2000. To prevent cross-contamination, the mother and child libraries were prepared a month apart and were sequenced in separate runs. For each donor, somewhere between roughly 500,000 and 2,300,000 distinct TCR beta clonotypes were identified. Naive TCR beta clonotypes were estimated from low-frequency clonotypes matched to each donor's FACS-determined naive share, without sorting.

Recombination connected TRBV14 to TRBJ1-2; 7 central bases correspond to TRBD1. This clonotype originated in a boy younger than 18 in good health. The specimen was blood. The nucleotide sequence reads TGTGCCAGCAGCCAAGAAGGCCAGGGGGAGGACTATGGCTACACCTTC. Its protein is CASSQEGQGEDYGYTF.